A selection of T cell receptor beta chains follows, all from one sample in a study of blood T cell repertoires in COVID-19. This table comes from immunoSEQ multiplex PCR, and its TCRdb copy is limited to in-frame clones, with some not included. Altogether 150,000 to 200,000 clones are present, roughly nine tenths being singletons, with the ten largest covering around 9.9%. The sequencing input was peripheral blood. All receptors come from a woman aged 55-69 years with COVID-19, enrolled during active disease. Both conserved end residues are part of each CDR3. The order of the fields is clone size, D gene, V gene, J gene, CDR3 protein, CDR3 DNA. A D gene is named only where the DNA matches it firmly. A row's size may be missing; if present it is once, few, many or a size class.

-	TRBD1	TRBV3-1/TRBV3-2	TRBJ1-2	CASSLHRGVVYGYTF	TGTGCCAGCAGCCTTCACAGGGGAGTAGTCTATGGCTACACCTTC
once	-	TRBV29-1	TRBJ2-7	CSVRQTHEQYF	TGCAGCGTTAGACAGACCCACGAGCAGTACTTC
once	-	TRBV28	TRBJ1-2	CASSLSSYGYTF	TGTGCCAGCAGTTTATCCTCTTATGGCTACACCTTC
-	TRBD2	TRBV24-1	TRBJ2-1	CATSARTSGSYNEQFF	TGTGCCACCAGTGCAAGGACTAGCGGGTCCTACAATGAGCAGTTCTTC
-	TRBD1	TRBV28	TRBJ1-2	CASRVWGQGAYGYTF	TGTGCCAGCAGGGTTTGGGGACAGGGGGCCTATGGCTACACCTTC
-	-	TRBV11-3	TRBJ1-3	CASSYSTGHGATIYF	TGTGCCAGCAGCTACAGTACGGGACACGGCGCCACCATATATTTT
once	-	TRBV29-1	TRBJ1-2	CSVEGGGNYGYTF	TGCAGCGTTGAAGGAGGGGGAAACTATGGCTACACCTTC
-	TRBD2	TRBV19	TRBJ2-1	CASSMSSGNHNEQFF	TGTGCCAGTAGTATGTCTAGCGGCAATCATAATGAGCAGTTCTTC
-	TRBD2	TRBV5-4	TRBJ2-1	CASSLLAGGPGNEQFF	TGTGCCAGCAGCTTGCTAGCGGGAGGGCCGGGGAATGAGCAGTTCTTC
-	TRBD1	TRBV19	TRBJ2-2	CASSIVPGQATGELFF	TGTGCCAGTAGTATAGTCCCGGGACAGGCGACCGGGGAGCTGTTTTTT
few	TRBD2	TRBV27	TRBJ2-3	CASSLLGGRARDTQYF	TGTGCCAGCAGTTTATTAGGCGGGAGGGCCCGAGATACGCAGTATTTT
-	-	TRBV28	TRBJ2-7	CAIQDTSYEQYF	TGTGCCATCCAGGACACCTCCTACGAGCAGTACTTC
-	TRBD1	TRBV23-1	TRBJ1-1	CASSQPGQAVLNTEAFF	TGCGCCAGCAGTCAACCGGGACAGGCCGTTTTGAACACTGAAGCTTTCTTT
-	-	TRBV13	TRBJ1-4	CASSIRTGSSNEKLFF	TGTGCCAGCAGCATACGTACAGGGTCCAGTAATGAAAAACTGTTTTTT
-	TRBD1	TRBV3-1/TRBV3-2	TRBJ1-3	CASSGYRGRDGNTIYF	TGTGCCAGCAGCGGATACAGGGGGCGGGATGGAAACACCATATATTTT
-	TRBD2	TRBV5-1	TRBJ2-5	CASSFGTSQETQYF	TGCGCCAGCAGCTTCGGGACTAGCCAAGAGACCCAGTACTTC
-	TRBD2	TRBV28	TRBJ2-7	CASYGGLAGYEQYF	TGTGCCAGCTATGGGGGACTAGCGGGTTACGAGCAGTACTTC
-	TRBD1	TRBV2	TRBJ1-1	CASSVRDRVTEAFF	TGTGCCAGCAGTGTAAGGGACAGGGTTACTGAAGCTTTCTTT
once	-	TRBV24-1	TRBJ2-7	CATSDFNGDTGAYEQYF	TGTGCCACCAGTGATTTTAATGGGGACACCGGAGCCTACGAGCAGTACTTC
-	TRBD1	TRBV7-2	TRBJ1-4	CASSPTGGREKLFF	TGTGCCAGCAGCCCTACAGGGGGTAGGGAAAAACTGTTTTTT
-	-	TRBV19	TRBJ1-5	CASRTGLNQPQHF	TGTGCCAGTAGAACAGGGTTAAATCAGCCCCAGCATTTT
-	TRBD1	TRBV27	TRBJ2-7	CASRFLDRGPEQYF	TGTGCCAGCAGGTTTCTGGACAGGGGGCCCGAGCAGTACTTC
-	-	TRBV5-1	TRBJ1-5	CASSLEGISQPQHF	TGCGCCAGCAGCTTGGAGGGGATAAGTCAGCCCCAGCATTTT
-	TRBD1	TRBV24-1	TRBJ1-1	CATSVGQGDTEAFF	TGTGCCACCAGCGTGGGACAGGGGGACACTGAAGCTTTCTTT
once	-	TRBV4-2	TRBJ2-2	CASSQASGLTTGELFF	TGTGCCAGCAGCCAAGCTTCAGGACTAACCACCGGGGAGCTGTTTTTT